The present entry profiles one TCR beta chain with its context. Its antigen remains undetermined. Nothing much larger sits one base from this clone, and base qualities are not available. TCRbeta libraries were sequenced on an Illumina MiSeq, averaging around 41,000 productive templates per sample. TCRbeta CDR3 libraries were generated with the immunoSEQ assay using multiplex PCR amplification. As for the original processing: Following a previously defined approach, repertoire diversity was calculated, and values close to 0 point to extremely monoclonal samples. Not all clones reach the TCRdb copy of this immuneACCESS table, which keeps in-frame sequences only. Checked studies attribute under half of the gap to unresolved V genes and leave the rest unexplained. The V and J calls and the clone size are those of that table, but D and trimming were determined from the DNA. For this sample the table gives 9,500 to 15,000 clones, of which 75% to 80% were detected only once. The ten largest clonotypes hold roughly 50% of the sample.

DNA was extracted from blood mononuclear cells, with the same DNA used for both TCR and STAT3 sequencing. This entry is derived from a study of STAT3 mutations in large granular lymphocyte leukemia (dated by TCRdb to between 2017 and 2020). At the level of the whole study: About half of the T-LGLL patients who underwent longitudinal sequencing carried canonical activating STAT3 mutations. To reconstruct clonal hierarchy and dynamics, serial deep sequencing of TCRbeta CDR3 and STAT3 was performed in patients with T-cell large granular lymphocyte leukemia. A couple of patients with natural killer LGL leukemia were also sequenced longitudinally as controls within the study. Patients were sequenced at roughly 4.1 time points on average, with the number of samplings per patient ranging from 2 to 8. Over half of the T-LGLL patients were given one or more immunosuppressive therapy regimens, and around two fifths of the treated patients had a hematologic response. From an initial cohort of 207 LGL patients, about 17 representative T-LGLL cases were picked for longitudinal TCRbeta and STAT3 sequencing.

The investigation overall reported the following: Variable intervals between samplings and differing treatment regimens complicated linking therapy response to changes in TCR clonal burden. Because no samples were available when a clone first appeared, clonal expansion had to be inferred from samplings taken at other points. Persisting codominant clonotypes in some patients meant a small but highly pathogenic clone may have been missed. Several patients had a dominant TCR clone burden greater than the STAT3 mutant burden, which suggests that the STAT3 mutation arose secondarily within a clone that had already expanded. At least one immunodominant TCRbeta clonotype was present in every T-LGLL patient, and multiple immunodominant subclonotypes appeared in about half of the T-LGLL patients. In 6 of 18 patients, TCR clonotype switching occurred after therapy, and every newly emerging clone was STAT3 wild type.

Deletion took 2 bases off V and 4 bases off J, with a span of 9 bases between the germline ends. From the cysteine through the phenylalanine, the CDR3 covers 13 amino acids. The read is trimmed to its CDR3 DNA, 39 bases read in frame from base 1. Per the germline V gene (reference sequence), SGHNT is the CDR1 and YYREEE is the CDR2. The chain couples TRBV5-4 to TRBJ2-5, with TRBD1 as a weak D call on 6 bases. The sequence was obtained from a man aged 55 to 69 with T-cell large granular lymphocyte leukemia. Some clones in this sample may be carry-over from other donors' samples. The age is the age at diagnosis. Sequenced: peripheral blood mononuclear cells. The CDR3 protein sequence reads: CASSFQGGETQYF. The DNA reads as follows: TGTGCCAGCAGCTTTCAAGGGGGAGAGACCCAGTACTTC.